Included here is one T cell receptor beta chain sequence, with context. This sample also contains other DNA sequences that code for the same CDR3. The Seattle site enrolled patients during active infection and followed them longitudinally. This specimen belongs to a study of blood T cell repertoires in COVID-19. Across the study: Researchers got acute and convalescent COVID-19 samples from the United States, Italy and Spain. T cells, B-cell-depleted T cells, or PBMCs supplied cDNA or gDNA.

Original data processing: Amplifying reference gene primers gave estimates of nucleated cell counts. Assay used: immunoSEQ multiplex PCR; TCRdb lists only in-frame clones, some missing. That table is the source of V, J and clone size, and D and trimming were worked out from the DNA. The sample has roughly 460,000 clones; roughly 89% are singletons. The CDR3 loop spans 14 amino acids. V was clipped by 2 bases and J by 1 base; unmatched bases: 0. The germline V gene encodes CDR1 SGHNT and CDR2 YYREEE (reference sequence). The rearrangement joins TRBV5-4 to TRBJ2-3; TRBD2 matches at 8 bases. The sequenced sample consisted of peripheral blood. The receptor comes from a man aged 18 to 29 with COVID-19, enrolled during active disease. The CDR3 DNA reads as TGTGCCAGCAGCTTAGCGGGAGGCACAGATACGCAGTATTTT. Residues: CASSLAGGTDTQYF.